This T cell receptor (beta chain) was identified in a study of CXCR3-negative and CXCR3-positive naive CD8 T cells. At the level of the study: Roughly 1.5 +/- 0.3 million TRB reads came from each library, giving around 130 million in total.

Triplicate sorts, 300,000 or so cells apiece, were made for each CD8+ T cell subset. The authors gated naive CD8+ T cells as CD45RO-CCR7+CD27+CD95-. General study findings and limits: More hydrophobic TRB CDR3s occurred in CXCR3-positive than in CXCR3-negative naive cells. TRBV-TRBJ usage matched between naive CXCR3-negative and CXCR3-positive cells but not between memory cells.

UMI-labeled 5' RACE yielded the TRB cDNA libraries. From the 5' RACE reads, TCRdb lists one entry per CDR3 protein and no DNA. The sample features some 130,000 distinct CDR3 sequences, with approximately 0.4% in its top ten. The CDR3 spans 14 residues. CDR1 is LNHDA, CDR2 SQIVND, per germline (reference sequence). Concerning this clonotype itself: Its antigen is unidentified.

This chain joins TRBV19 and TRBJ2-6; TCRdb returns TRBD1, unconfirmable since there is no DNA. The source of this sequence is a human donor in good health. Some clones in this sample may be carry-over from other donors' samples. Sequenced: naive CXCR3+ CD8+ T cells from blood. Subset of the sample: CD45RO-CCR7+CD27+CD95- naive CD8+ T cells expressing CXCR3 (TNR3+). This chain's CDR3 is CATSGTGVPDVLTF.